This T cell receptor beta chain emerged from a study of yellow fever vaccine responses in identical twins. TCRdb called the RT-PCR reads again in MiXCR, with one record for every CDR3 protein. The sample lists approximately 33,000 distinct CDR3 sequences, more than 45% occurring once. Trimming took off 3 bases at V and 7 bases at J, with 17 bases between the two ends. This CDR3 has 15 residues. Germline V gives CDR1 KGHSH, CDR2 LQKENI. The genes are TRBV18 and TRBJ2-3; possible D gene TRBD2, 5 bases. This specimen was T cells from blood (PBMCs), unsorted or a sorted subset (not recorded which), taken before or after yellow fever vaccination (not recorded which). The sequence came from a woman under 30 who received the yellow fever vaccine. The CDR3 protein is CASSPRKLEMNTQYF. The CDR3, as DNA: TGTGCCAGCTCACCCCGGAAACTAGAGATGAATACGCAGTATTTT.